The rows below give T cell receptor beta chains drawn from one sample of a study of T cells in Graves' hyperthyroidism and ophthalmopathy. MiXCR, applied by TCRdb to the multiplex PCR reads, yields one record per CDR3 protein. The data contain about 370,000 distinct CDR3 sequences, over 12% of them singletons. The sequencing input was blood. All receptors derive from a woman in her sixties or seventies with Graves' ophthalmopathy. CDR3s leave out the opening cysteine and the closing phenylalanine or tryptophan. A D gene is named only where the DNA matches it firmly.

cdr3_aa j_call v_call d_call
ASRTLLRGETQY TRBJ2-5 TRBV6-1 -
ASSVGGSLETQY TRBJ2-5 TRBV9 TRBD2
ASSPRQGAGEAF TRBJ1-1 TRBV28 TRBD1
ASSEFFGQGLSSYNEQF TRBJ2-1 TRBV25-1 TRBD1
ASSRQGVDYGYT TRBJ1-2 TRBV2 TRBD1
ASSLEGLAGVSEQF TRBJ2-1 TRBV5-1 TRBD2
ASSYFDQPQH TRBJ1-5 TRBV2 -
ASSEAVGGVNEQF TRBJ2-1 TRBV25-1 -
ASSIVANTGELF TRBJ2-2 TRBV19 -
ASSLPSGIYEQY TRBJ2-7 TRBV2 TRBD2
ASNRPGQSTDTQY TRBJ2-3 TRBV27 TRBD1
ASSLRLAGLLSYNEQF TRBJ2-1 TRBV12-3/TRBV12-4 TRBD2
ASSQKINGELF TRBJ2-2 TRBV19 -
ASSGTSAYNEQF TRBJ2-1 TRBV5-1 TRBD2
ASSPRASGNPSTDTQY TRBJ2-3 TRBV9 TRBD2
ASNPSDTGELF TRBJ2-2 TRBV6-2/TRBV6-3 -
ASSLTAGGSQETQY TRBJ2-5 TRBV5-1 TRBD2
ASREQGGREQF TRBJ2-1 TRBV10-1 TRBD1
ASRTPGTGRPGELF TRBJ2-2 TRBV6-1 TRBD1
ASSFPGVGNQPQH TRBJ1-5 TRBV28 -
ASSYGGSGFNEQF TRBJ2-1 TRBV6-5 TRBD2
ASRDSSSYEQY TRBJ2-7 TRBV28 -
AWTPTGELF TRBJ2-2 TRBV30 -
ASSSGTGSGPQH TRBJ1-5 TRBV7-8 -
ASSTGTVNTEAF TRBJ1-1 TRBV3-1 -
ASSDLGAKTYEQY TRBJ2-7 TRBV27 -
ASSWGGGQESLNTEAF TRBJ1-1 TRBV28 TRBD1
ATSELGTGGDTQY TRBJ2-3 TRBV24-1 TRBD1
ASTSLRRPGDEQY TRBJ2-7 TRBV28 -
AWSARTASEQY TRBJ2-7 TRBV30 -
ASSLEAPYRGGYEQY TRBJ2-7 TRBV11-2 -
SAGVTRGTQY TRBJ2-5 TRBV20-1 -
ASSQVSGGYT TRBJ1-2 TRBV4-1 -
ASTPPGGGYTEAF TRBJ1-1 TRBV28 -
ASTIGGPGAYGYT TRBJ1-2 TRBV19 -
ASSQDVRQRTGAGELF TRBJ2-2 TRBV3-1 TRBD1
SARDSIGNQPQH TRBJ1-5 TRBV20-1 -